The 19 T cell receptor beta chains presented below share a single source sample, sequenced in a study of CD4+ T cells in melanoma (dated 2022 in TCRdb). The library came from the immunoSEQ multiplex PCR assay. TCRdb re-hosts the immuneACCESS table, in-frame sequences only. Its copies lack some clones; in the studies checked, an unresolved V gene accounts for under half of them, and the cause for the rest is not known. This sample gives about 21,000 clones in total; roughly 82% of them show up just once. Clones ranked in the top ten supply roughly 4% of the sample. The sample was cells from a culture (not recorded whether cultured in vitro). These receptors all stem from a human donor with melanoma.

CDR3 amino acids: CASSYSVYPGDSPLHF. In nucleotides, the CDR3 is TGTGCCAGCAGTTACTCGGTATATCCAGGGGATTCACCCCTCCACTTT. The chain uses TRBV6-5 and TRBJ1-6; TRBD1 might be the D (6 bases). V shed 0 bases and J shed 8 bases, with 14 bases lying between them. Germline loops: CDR1 MNHEY, CDR2 SVGAGI. This CDR3 is built from 16 residues.

The rearrangement joins TRBV18 to TRBJ2-7, with 7 bases matching TRBD1. CDR1 and CDR2 (germline): KGHSH, LQKENI. The CDR3 consists of 15 residues. The trim removed 3 bases at V and 3 bases at J, leaving 8 bases unmatched. Here the CDR3 DNA reads TGTGCCAGCTCACCCCCCAGGGGGACCTTCTACGAGCAGTACTTC. This translates into CASSPPRGTFYEQYF.

This chain joins TRBV5-1 and TRBJ2-1; D is perhaps TRBD1 (6 bases). The length of the CDR3 is 15 residues. The germline V gene encodes CDR1 SGHRS and CDR2 YFSETQ. V lost 4 bases and J 10 bases, leaving 21 bases between the germline ends. CDR3 coding DNA: TGCGCCAGCAGCCTAGGGACATCCTTTGTTATAGAGCAGTTCTTC. It yields the protein CASSLGTSFVIEQFF. The complete variable domain, with remaining parts taken from reference TRBV5-1 and TRBJ2-1, reads KAGVTQTPRYLIKTRGQQVTLSCSPISGHRSVSWYQQTPGQGLQFLFEYFSETQRNKGNFPGRFSGRQFSNSRSEMNVSTLELGDSALYLCASSLGTSFVIEQFFGPGTRLTVL.

The V gene is TRBV5-1, the J gene TRBJ2-7; D may be TRBD1 or TRBD2 (5 bases each). This CDR3 comprises 16 residues. Per germline, CDR1 SGHRS and CDR2 YFSETQ. Trimming removed 2 bases at V and 6 bases at J, with 21 bases between. The chain's CDR3 is CASSFGTGLAQGEQYF. CDR3 DNA sequence: TGCGCCAGCAGCTTCGGGACGGGTCTAGCCCAAGGCGAGCAGTACTTC.

The chain has TRBV18 and TRBJ2-7; D remains unclear. The CDR3 loop spans 13 amino acids. Trimming shortened V by 0 bases and J by 3 bases, and 6 bases separated the two germline ends. Germline V gene data show CDR1 as KGHSH and CDR2 as LQKENI. CDR3: CASSPPANYEQYF. The CDR3 region has the DNA TGTGCCAGCTCACCACCGGCCAACTACGAGCAGTACTTC. The variable domain in full, completed from reference TRBV18 and TRBJ2-7, reads NAGVMQNPRHLVRRRGQEARLRCSPMKGHSHVYWYRQLPEEGLKFMVYLQKENIIDESGMPKERFSAEFPKEGPSILRIQQVVRGDSAAYFCASSPPANYEQYFGPGTRLTVT.

The chain recombines TRBV19 with TRBJ2-1; either TRBD1 or TRBD2 may fit D (5 bases each). The germline V and J ends were trimmed by 7 bases and 3 bases, with 16 bases remaining between them. The germline V gene has CDR1 LNHDA and CDR2 SQIVND (reference sequence). The CDR3 loop spans 15 amino acids. In DNA form, the CDR3 reads TGTGCCAGTAACCCCCTCCGGGACGGCTACAATGAGCAGTTCTTC. As protein: CASNPLRDGYNEQFF.

The chain joins TRBV7-3 to TRBJ2-1, with D hard to call. The CDR3 covers 12 residues. Germline lookup yields CDR1 SGHTA and CDR2 FQGTGA. V lost 5 bases and J lost 9, with 11 bases in between. The CDR3: CASSPVRGEQFF. DNA for the CDR3: TGTGCCAGCAGCCCAGTGCGCGGTGAGCAGTTCTTC.

This clone was found once. The chain's CDR3 is CASSQEPGLPQHF. CDR3 DNA sequence: TGCGCCAGCAGCCAAGAGCCGGGCCTACCCCAGCATTTT. This chain links TRBV4-1 with TRBJ1-5, with unresolved D. The CDR3 extends over 13 amino acids. V was shortened by 0 bases and J by 10 bases, with 10 bases between the two germline ends. Germline V lookup: CDR1 MGHRA, CDR2 YSYEKL.

The genes are TRBV30 and TRBJ1-1; 10 bases agree with TRBD1. V trimming: 2 bases; J trimming: 5 bases; junction bases outside the gene matches: 8. This CDR3 comprises 15 residues. Looked up from germline, CDR1 is GTSNPN and CDR2 is SVGIG (reference sequence). CDR3: CAWSTRDRGPTEAFF. The CDR3 DNA sequence: TGTGCCTGGAGTACCCGGGACAGGGGACCTACTGAAGCTTTCTTT. Filled out from reference TRBV30 and TRBJ1-1, the complete variable domain reads SQTIHQWPATLVQPVGSPLSLECTVEGTSNPNLYWYRQAAGRGLQLLFYSVGIGQISSEVPQNLSASRPQDRQFILSSKKLLLSDSGFYLCAWSTRDRGPTEAFFGQGTRLTVV.

This sequence joins TRBV6-5 and TRBJ2-7; possibly TRBD1 for D (5 bases). V lost 7 bases and J 0 bases, leaving 13 bases between the germline ends. The CDR3 is 14 residues long. Germline loops: CDR1 MNHEY, CDR2 SVGAGI. The CDR3 region has the DNA TGTGCCAGCACCGCAGGGCCTTTCTCCTACGAGCAGTACTTC. Translating it yields CASTAGPFSYEQYF.

This chain connects TRBV7-2 to TRBJ2-7, with 8 bases identical to TRBD2. The germline V gene has CDR1 SGHTA and CDR2 FQGNSA. This CDR3 spans 16 amino acids. V dropped 4 bases and J dropped 0; count of bases not matched to a gene: 8. The CDR3 here is CASSWVGGADSYEQYF. CDR3 DNA sequence: TGTGCCAGCAGCTGGGTCGGGGGGGCCGACTCCTACGAGCAGTACTTC.

The chain has TRBV7-8 and TRBJ2-3, with 11 nucleotides matching TRBD1. CDR3 length: 15 residues. J was trimmed by 2 bases and V by 8 bases; bases with no gene match: 6. CDR1 is SGHVS and CDR2 is FQNEAQ in the germline V gene. The CDR3 protein is CASHRTGGNTDTQYF. CDR3 sequence (DNA): TGTGCCAGCCATAGGACAGGGGGCAACACAGATACGCAGTATTTT.

The gene calls are TRBV19 and TRBJ2-5; D is tentatively TRBD1 or TRBD2 (6 bases each). The CDR3 is 14 amino acids. In germline, CDR1 is LNHDA, CDR2 SQIVND (reference sequence). Trimming removed 9 bases at V and 2 bases at J, with 16 bases between. The CDR3 sequence is CASTRGQGQETQYF. DNA of the CDR3: TGTGCCAGCACCCGGGGGCAGGGGCAAGAGACCCAGTACTTC.

The rearrangement joins TRBV2 to TRBJ2-3; unclear D gene. The CDR3 length is 13 residues. Germline V gives CDR1 SNHLY, CDR2 FYNNEI. Trimming cost V 7 bases and J 0 bases, with 8 bases left between them. CDR3 nucleotide sequence: TGTGCCAGCATTGTCTCTAGCACAGATACGCAGTATTTT. It is translated as CASIVSSTDTQYF.

This clone was seen once. This chain connects TRBV21-1 to TRBJ2-2; the table's D call, TRBD2, was not checked against the DNA. TRBV21-1 is a pseudogene. There are 17 residues in the CDR3. The CDR3 DNA sequence: TGTGCCAGCAGCAAAGATAGAGCGGGGGGCACCACCGGGGAGCTGTTTTTT. Its protein is CASSKDRAGGTTGELFF.

J is TRBJ1-2 and V is TRBV6-6, with D possibly TRBD1 on 6 matching bases. The germline V and J ends were trimmed by 6 bases and 3 bases, with 11 bases remaining between them. The CDR3 spans 13 residues. CDR1 MNHNY and CDR2 SVGAGI come from the germline V gene (reference sequence). CDR3 in amino acids: CASSRGQYYGYTF. The DNA of the CDR3 is TGTGCCAGCAGCCGCGGACAGTACTATGGCTACACCTTC.

The rearrangement links TRBV5-4 to TRBJ1-1, with a possible D match to TRBD1 (6 bases). V was clipped by 3 bases and J by 3 bases, with 15 bases between them. CDR3 length equals 15 residues. Germline values: CDR1 SGHNT, CDR2 YYREEE (reference sequence). The CDR3 nucleotides are TGTGCCAGCAGCTCTCAGGCGACAGGTCACACTGAAGCTTTCTTT. Its protein is CASSSQATGHTEAFF.

This clone was observed a single time. The chain joins TRBV2 to TRBJ2-3; 9 positions agree with TRBD2. J gave up 6 bases and V 4 bases, and 5 bases lay outside the gene matches. The CDR3 is 14 residues long. CDR1 is SNHLY, CDR2 FYNNEI, per germline. Here the CDR3 DNA reads TGTGCCAGCAGTGGGTGGACTAGCGAGGATACGCAGTATTTT. This encodes CASSGWTSEDTQYF.

The chain has TRBV30 and TRBJ1-6; a weak D match, TRBD1 (5 bases). Trimming took 5 bases from V and 5 from J, leaving 16 bases between them. This CDR3 comprises 15 residues. Looked up from germline, CDR1 is GTSNPN and CDR2 is SVGIG (reference sequence). CDR3 protein: CAWGRRDADNSPLHF. The CDR3 DNA reads TGTGCCTGGGGTCGACGGGACGCCGATAATTCACCCCTCCACTTT.